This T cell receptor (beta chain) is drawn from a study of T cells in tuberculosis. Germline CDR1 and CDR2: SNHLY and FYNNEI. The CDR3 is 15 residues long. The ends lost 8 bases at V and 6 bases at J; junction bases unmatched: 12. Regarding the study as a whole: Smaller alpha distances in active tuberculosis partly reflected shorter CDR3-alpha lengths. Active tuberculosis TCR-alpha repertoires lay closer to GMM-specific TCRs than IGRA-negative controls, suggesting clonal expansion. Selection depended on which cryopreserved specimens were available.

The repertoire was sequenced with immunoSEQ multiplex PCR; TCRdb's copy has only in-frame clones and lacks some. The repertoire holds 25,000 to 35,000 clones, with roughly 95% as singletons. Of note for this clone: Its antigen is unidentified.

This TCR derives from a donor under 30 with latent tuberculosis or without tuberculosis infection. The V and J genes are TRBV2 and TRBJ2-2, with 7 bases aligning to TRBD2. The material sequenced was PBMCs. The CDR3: CASGETSQLSGELFF. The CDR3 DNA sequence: TGTGCCAGCGGGGAGACTAGCCAGCTTTCCGGGGAGCTGTTTTTT. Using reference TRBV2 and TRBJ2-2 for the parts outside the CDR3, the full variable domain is EPEVTQTPSHQVTQMGQEVILRCVPISNHLYFYWYRQILGQKVEFLVSFYNNEISEKSEIFDDQFSVERPDGSNFTLKIRSTKLEDSAMYFCASGETSQLSGELFFGEGSRLTVL.